This T cell receptor beta chain is drawn from a study of T cell responses to AZD1222 COVID-19 vaccine. Profiled with immunoSEQ multiplex PCR; TCRdb holds only in-frame clones, not every one. Of about 170,000 clones listed, roughly 93% are singletons. V shed 7 bases and J 8 bases; nucleotides not matched to a gene: 19. Germline-derived CDR1 and CDR2 are SQVTM and ANQGSEA. CDR3 length equals 15 residues. The origin of this receptor is an adult in good health. The sequenced sample was peripheral blood, obtained on day 0 of AZD1222 vaccination. The chain employs TRBV29-1 and TRBJ1-2, with 7 bases fitting TRBD1. The CDR3 DNA is TGCAGCGCTATGGGTCAGGGGGATCGGGCCTCCGGCTACACCTTC. Protein: CSAMGQGDRASGYTF.